The 32 T cell receptor beta chains listed next were all sequenced from one sample in a study of OX40 agonist ivuxolimab in advanced cancers. Using immunoSEQ multiplex PCR, the repertoire was profiled, and TCRdb retains in-frame clones only, with some absent. The sample includes just over 60,000 clones, more than 90% of them seen just once. The sequencing used CD4+ or CD8+ T cells sorted from blood, collected in a trial of the OX40 agonist ivuxolimab. The receptors come from an adult with an advanced solid tumor such as melanoma, head and neck, liver or kidney cancer.

The chain employs TRBV27 and TRBJ1-3, with D possibly matching TRBD1 (6 bases). V dropped 4 bases and J dropped 0 bases, with 13 bases sitting between them. This CDR3 spans 16 amino acids. CDR1 is MNHEY, CDR2 SMNVEV, per germline (reference sequence). The DNA of the CDR3 is TGTGCCAGCAGTTGGAGGGGGGGGTTCTCTGGAAACACCATATATTTT. Protein sequence: CASSWRGGFSGNTIYF.

This clone was recorded only once. The chain couples TRBV6-5 to TRBJ1-2, with D possibly matching TRBD1 (5 bases). The V gene's germline CDR1 is MNHEY and CDR2 SVGAGI. This CDR3 is built from 14 residues. Trimming removed 7 bases at V and 2 bases at J, with 14 bases between. For the CDR3, the DNA is TGTGCCAGCAAAGCCGCGGGGGAAAACTATGGCTACACCTTC. Its translation is CASKAAGENYGYTF.

V and J are TRBV6-5 and TRBJ1-2; no firm D call. Germline lookup yields CDR1 MNHEY and CDR2 SVGAGI. This CDR3 is 12 amino acids long. The V end was cut by 3 bases, the J end by 8 bases, with 10 bases between. The CDR3 loop reads CASSYEGFGYTF. The DNA for the CDR3 is TGTGCCAGCAGTTATGAAGGTTTCGGCTACACCTTC.

The genes are TRBV10-3 and TRBJ2-5; 13 bases align to TRBD2. Trimming cost V 6 bases and J 5 bases; bases outside gene matches: 9. Germline V gene lookup returns CDR1 ENHRY and CDR2 SYGVKD. This CDR3 has 16 amino acids. DNA of the CDR3: TGTGCCATCAGGGGGACTAGCGGGGATCTTCGGGAGACCCAGTACTTC. This sequence encodes CAIRGTSGDLRETQYF.

The gene calls are TRBV9 and TRBJ2-3; D is ambiguous. The CDR3 has 15 residues. V lost 4 bases and J lost 0, with 12 bases in between. Germline V gene lookup returns CDR1 SGDLS and CDR2 YYNGEE. CDR3 amino acids: CASSLTSSSTDTQYF. The CDR3 nucleotides read TGTGCCAGCAGCCTAACAAGCTCTAGCACAGATACGCAGTATTTT. The full variable domain, completed using reference TRBV9 and TRBJ2-3, is DSGVTQTPKHLITATGQRVTLRCSPRSGDLSVYWYQQSLDQGLQFLIQYYNGEERAKGNILERFSAQQFPDLHSELNLSSLELGDSALYFCASSLTSSSTDTQYFGPGTRLTVL.

This chain links TRBV11-3 with TRBJ2-5; D is perhaps TRBD1 or TRBD2 (7 bases each). This CDR3 has 14 residues. V lost 5 bases, J lost 5 bases, and 15 bases lay in between. Germline loops: CDR1 SGHNT, CDR2 YENEEA. CDR3 nucleotides: TGTGCCAGCAGCCAAAACAGGGGAGGGGAGACCCAGTACTTC. It codes for CASSQNRGGETQYF.

A single count supports this clone. The chain joins TRBV28 to TRBJ2-3; perhaps TRBD2 as D (5 bases). V was pared by 6 bases and J by 8 bases, with 12 bases between. CDR3 length equals 12 residues. Germline assignment: CDR1 MDHEN and CDR2 SYDVKM. The CDR3 here is CASSTGWGTQYF. CDR3 coding DNA: TGTGCCAGCAGCACGGGATGGGGTACGCAGTATTTT.

The rearrangement uses TRBV11-2 and TRBJ2-1, with 7 bases lining up with TRBD2. Trimming cost V 5 bases and J 8 bases; bases outside gene matches: 12. Germline V CDR1 and CDR2: SGHAT, FQNNGV. This CDR3 is built from 15 residues. The CDR3 DNA reads as TGTGCCAGCAGCCGCGGGGGTATGGGTTTCGATGAGCAGTTCTTC. This translates into CASSRGGMGFDEQFF.

This chain uses TRBV5-6 with TRBJ1-2; D unresolved. Germline loops: CDR1 SGHDT, CDR2 YYEEEE. There are 14 residues in the CDR3. Trimming cost V 0 bases and J 3 bases, with 9 bases left between them. The CDR3: CASSLGTAYYGYTF. The DNA for the CDR3 is TGTGCCAGCAGCTTGGGTACAGCGTACTATGGCTACACCTTC.

This chain joins TRBV30 and TRBJ2-1; 8 bases map to TRBD2. J gave up 6 bases and V 7 bases, and 5 bases lay outside the gene matches. The CDR3 is 12 residues long. CDR1 and CDR2 from the germline V gene are GTSNPN and SVGIG (reference sequence). CDR3 in DNA: TGTGCCTATGAGCGGGAGATCAATGAGCAGTTCTTC. Its protein is CAYEREINEQFF.

The chain couples TRBV6-5 to TRBJ2-6; no clear D. Germline values: CDR1 MNHEY, CDR2 SVGAGI. Trimming cost V 0 bases and J 0 bases, with 3 bases left between them. CDR3 length: 15 residues. The CDR3 spells CASSYSISGANVLTF. Here the CDR3 DNA reads TGTGCCAGCAGTTACTCCATCTCTGGGGCCAACGTCCTGACTTTC.

The rearrangement links TRBV6-5 to TRBJ2-1; 8 positions agree with TRBD1. CDR1 and CDR2 (germline): MNHEY, SVGAGI. V was clipped by 5 bases and J by 14 bases; unmatched bases: 8. The CDR3 covers 12 residues. DNA of the CDR3: TGTGCCAGCAGTCAAGACAGGGGACGAAAGTTCTTC. Protein sequence: CASSQDRGRKFF.

This rearrangement joins TRBV9 to TRBJ2-7; D remains unclear. The CDR3 extends over 14 amino acids. In germline, CDR1 is SGDLS, CDR2 YYNGEE. V shed 0 bases and J shed 7 bases, with 14 bases lying between them. In DNA form, the CDR3 reads TGTGCCAGCAGCGTAGGTTTGTCTCCGTCTGAGCAGTACTTC. It is translated as CASSVGLSPSEQYF.

This chain connects TRBV5-3 to TRBJ2-5; unclear D gene. TRBV5-3 is classed as an ORF, of uncertain function. Trimming took 4 bases from V and 1 from J, leaving 2 bases between them. There are 11 residues in the CDR3. The CDR3 loop is CARSPQETQYF. CDR3 sequence (DNA): TGTGCCAGAAGCCCCCAAGAGACCCAGTACTTC.

The V call is TRBV20-1, the J call TRBJ1-1; D call uncertain. Trimming left V 6 bases short and J 1 base short, with 3 bases between. Germline assignment: CDR1 DFQATT and CDR2 SNEGSKA (reference sequence). The CDR3 totals 10 residues. The CDR3 is CSAANTEAFF. The DNA for the CDR3 is TGCAGTGCCGCGAACACTGAAGCTTTCTTT.

The chain combines TRBV5-1 with TRBJ1-1, with 7 bases fitting TRBD1. The CDR3 length is 16 residues. With V trimmed by 2 bases and J by 0 bases, 7 bases remained unmatched. The V gene's germline CDR1 is SGHRS and CDR2 YFSETQ. This chain's CDR3 is CASSFRDSHMNTEAFF. CDR3 bases: TGCGCCAGCAGCTTCCGGGACAGCCATATGAACACTGAAGCTTTCTTT.

V gene TRBV19 combines with J gene TRBJ1-1; D gene ambiguous. Germline V gene data show CDR1 as LNHDA and CDR2 as SQIVND (reference sequence). CDR3 length: 14 residues. V was cut by 5 bases and J by 6 bases, with 16 bases left in between. The CDR3: CASSLPHGPAEAFF. Written as DNA, the CDR3 is TGTGCCAGTAGTCTACCACATGGGCCTGCTGAAGCTTTCTTT. Complete variable domain (other parts from reference TRBV19 and TRBJ1-1): DGGITQSPKYLFRKEGQNVTLSCEQNLNHDAMYWYRQDPGQGLRLIYYSQIVNDFQKGDIAEGYSVSREKKESFPLTVTSAQKNPTAFYLCASSLPHGPAEAFFGQGTRLTVV.

The chain carries TRBV7-2 and TRBJ1-2; D is perhaps TRBD1 (6 bases). The germline V gene has CDR1 SGHTA and CDR2 FQGNSA. V was cut by 2 bases and J by 8 bases, with 18 bases left in between. The CDR3 spans 15 residues. CDR3 sequence reads: CASSLRGTTGSGYTF. The CDR3 DNA sequence: TGTGCCAGCAGCTTAAGAGGGACGACAGGAAGCGGCTACACCTTC.

The chain has TRBV11-3 and TRBJ2-2; 8 positions agree with TRBD2. The CDR3 is 17 amino acids. Germline V gene data show CDR1 as SGHNT and CDR2 as YENEEA. The V gene end was trimmed by 5 bases and the J gene end by 2 bases; junction bases not matched to a gene: 10. CDR3 sequence (DNA): TGTGCCAGCAGCCGTCTGGCGCGGGGGGTCAACACCGGGGAGCTGTTTTTT. It codes for CASSRLARGVNTGELFF.

The rearrangement links TRBV4-3 to TRBJ2-7; TRBD2 matches at 7 bases. Germline CDR1 is LGHNA and CDR2 is YSLEER. V trimming: 0 bases; J trimming: 3 bases; junction bases outside the gene matches: 5. The CDR3 sequence is 15 residues long. This CDR3 reads CASSQDGASGYEQYF. CDR3 coding DNA: TGCGCCAGCAGCCAAGATGGGGCTAGCGGCTACGAGCAGTACTTC.

This chain joins TRBV2 and TRBJ1-4, with TRBD1 as a possible D gene (5 bases). Trimming removed 3 bases at V and 8 bases at J, with 10 bases between. Germline loops: CDR1 SNHLY, CDR2 FYNNEI. CDR3 size: 13 residues. CDR3 sequence reads: CASSDSGREKLFF. Written as DNA, the CDR3 is TGTGCCAGCAGTGATTCGGGACGGGAAAAACTGTTTTTT.

This sequence joins TRBV6-1 and TRBJ1-4; TRBD1 is a possible D gene (5 bases). The germline V gene encodes CDR1 MNHNS and CDR2 SASEGT. This CDR3 has 16 residues. V was cut by 1 base and J by 7 bases, with 16 bases left in between. CDR3 in DNA: TGTGCCAGCAGTGAAGGAGTTGCCCTGGGGGGTGAAAAACTGTTTTTT. Its translation is CASSEGVALGGEKLFF.

This sequence joins TRBV5-5 and TRBJ1-2, with 7 bases aligning to TRBD1. V lost 3 bases, J lost 0 bases, and 8 bases stayed unmatched. Germline lookup yields CDR1 SGHKS and CDR2 YYEKEE (reference sequence). The CDR3 extends over 16 amino acids. As DNA, the CDR3 is TGTGCCAGCAGCTCAGGGACAGCAGTTACTAACTATGGCTACACCTTC. Encoded protein: CASSSGTAVTNYGYTF.

V is TRBV5-8 and J is TRBJ2-3; D unclear. The CDR3 is made up of 14 amino acids. The V end lost 4 bases, the J end lost 4 bases, and 13 bases lay between the germline ends. The V gene's germline CDR1 is SGHTS and CDR2 YDEGEE. CDR3 in amino acids: CASSQDTASDTQYF. CDR3 sequence (DNA): TGTGCCAGCAGCCAAGATACGGCCTCAGATACGCAGTATTTT.

The chain recombines TRBV11-2 with TRBJ2-1; D unresolved. This CDR3 contains 14 residues. The V gene lost 5 bases and the J gene lost 5 bases, with 13 bases spanning the gap. Germline values: CDR1 SGHAT, CDR2 FQNNGV. CDR3 bases: TGTGCCAGCAGCACCTTCGACGGTGACAATGAGCAGTTCTTC. Its protein is CASSTFDGDNEQFF.

The rearrangement links TRBV10-2 to TRBJ2-3, with 10 nucleotides matching TRBD2. CDR1 is WSHSY, CDR2 SAAADI, per germline. V was clipped by 2 bases and J by 3 bases; unmatched bases: 5. The CDR3 covers 16 residues. CDR3 nucleotide sequence: TGCGCCAGCAGTGAGAGAAGCGGGGGGGCAACAGATACGCAGTATTTT. It yields the protein CASSERSGGATDTQYF.

In DNA form, the CDR3 reads TGTGCCAGCGGGGACTGGGGAAGGGAGACCCAGTACTTC. Its translation is CASGDWGRETQYF. The chain has TRBV6-1 and TRBJ2-5, with TRBD2 as a possible D gene (6 bases). Deletions cut 8 bases from V and 5 bases from J, with 15 bases between. The CDR3 length is 13 residues. Germline assignment: CDR1 MNHNS and CDR2 SASEGT.

The chain is built from TRBV7-9 and TRBJ2-1; TRBD2 is a possible D gene (5 bases). V dropped 11 bases and J dropped 0 bases, with 14 bases sitting between them. CDR3 size: 14 residues. Germline loops: CDR1 SEHNR, CDR2 FQNEAQ (reference sequence). DNA of the CDR3: TGTGCCTCCTCTGCCACTAGCTCCTACAATGAGCAGTTCTTC. Protein product: CASSATSSYNEQFF.

The V call is TRBV5-1, the J call TRBJ2-3; the match to TRBD2 covers 13 bases. There are 15 residues in the CDR3. Germline V lookup: CDR1 SGHRS, CDR2 YFSETQ. The trim removed 5 bases at V and 4 bases at J, leaving 4 bases unmatched. The CDR3 sequence is CASRLGTSGADTQYF. In DNA form, the CDR3 reads TGCGCCAGCAGGCTCGGGACTAGCGGGGCAGATACGCAGTATTTT.

This clone was recorded a few times. The V gene is TRBV2, the J gene TRBJ2-1; TRBD1 might be the D (5 bases). V gave up 11 bases and J gave up 5 bases, with 16 bases separating them. Per the germline V gene, CDR1 is SNHLY and CDR2 is FYNNEI. CDR3 length: 13 residues. In DNA form, the CDR3 reads TGTGCCGGGCGCCAGGGCTTGGACAATGAGCAGTTCTTC. Translated, it gives CAGRQGLDNEQFF. Together with reference TRBV2 and TRBJ2-1, the CDR3 gives the full variable domain: EPEVTQTPSHQVTQMGQEVILRCVPISNHLYFYWYRQILGQKVEFLVSFYNNEISEKSEIFDDQFSVERPDGSNFTLKIRSTKLEDSAMYFCAGRQGLDNEQFFGPGTRLTVL.

The chain has TRBV5-6 and TRBJ2-5; D might be TRBD1 or TRBD2, each matching 5 bases. The CDR3 is 16 amino acids. The ends were cut back, 3 bases at V and 2 bases at J, with 17 bases in the middle. Germline loops: CDR1 SGHDT, CDR2 YYEEEE. The CDR3 nucleotides are TGTGCCAGCAGCTGGACATATCAGGGAGTTCAAGAGACCCAGTACTTC. Protein sequence: CASSWTYQGVQETQYF.

V is TRBV7-2 and J is TRBJ2-7; D remains ambiguous. The CDR3 covers 15 residues. V was clipped by 5 bases and J by 0 bases, with 14 bases between them. Looked up from germline, CDR1 is SGHTA and CDR2 is FQGNSA. The DNA of the CDR3 is TGTGCCAGCAGCGCGGCAGTATTTAGCTCCTACGAGCAGTACTTC. Protein product: CASSAAVFSSYEQYF.